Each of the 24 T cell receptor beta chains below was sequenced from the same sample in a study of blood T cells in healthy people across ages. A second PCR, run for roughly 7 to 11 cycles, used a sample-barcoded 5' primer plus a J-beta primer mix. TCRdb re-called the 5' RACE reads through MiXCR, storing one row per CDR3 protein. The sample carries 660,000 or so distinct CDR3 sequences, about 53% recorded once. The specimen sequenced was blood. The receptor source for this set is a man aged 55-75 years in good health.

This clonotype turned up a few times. The DNA for the CDR3 is TGTGCCAGCAGCCTCCAGGGGCGTTACAATGAGCAGTTCTTC. It translates to CASSLQGRYNEQFF. The chain uses TRBV3-1 and TRBJ2-1, with D tentatively TRBD1 (6 bases). This CDR3 comprises 14 residues. V gave up 4 bases and J gave up 4 bases, with 11 bases separating them. Germline lookup yields CDR1 LGHDT and CDR2 YNNKEL (reference sequence).

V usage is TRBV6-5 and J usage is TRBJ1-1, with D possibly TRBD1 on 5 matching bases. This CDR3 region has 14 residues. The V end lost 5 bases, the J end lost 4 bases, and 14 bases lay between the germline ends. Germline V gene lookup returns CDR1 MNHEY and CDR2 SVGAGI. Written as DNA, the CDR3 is TGTGCCAGCAGTCTTAGCAGGGTGGCCACTGAAGCTTTCTTT. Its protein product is CASSLSRVATEAFF.

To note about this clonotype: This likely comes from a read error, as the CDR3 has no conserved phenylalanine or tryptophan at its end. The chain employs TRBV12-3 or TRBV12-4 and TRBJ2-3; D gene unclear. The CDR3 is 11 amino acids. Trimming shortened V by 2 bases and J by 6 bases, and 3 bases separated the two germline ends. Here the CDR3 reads CASSLRDTQYI. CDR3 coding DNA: TGTGCCAGCAGTTTACGCGATACGCAGTATATT.

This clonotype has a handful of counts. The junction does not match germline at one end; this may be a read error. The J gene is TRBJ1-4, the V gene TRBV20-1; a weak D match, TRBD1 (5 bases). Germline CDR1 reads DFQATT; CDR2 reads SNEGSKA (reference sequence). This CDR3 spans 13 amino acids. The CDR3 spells CSAGDSLGEKLFF. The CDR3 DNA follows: TGCAGTGCTGGAGACAGTCTAGGAGAAAAACTGTTTTTT.

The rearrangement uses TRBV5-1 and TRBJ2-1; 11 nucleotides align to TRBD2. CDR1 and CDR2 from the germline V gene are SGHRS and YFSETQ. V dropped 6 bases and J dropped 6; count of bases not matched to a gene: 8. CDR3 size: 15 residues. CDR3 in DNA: TGCGCCAGCAACCCGATTGGACTAGCGGGCAATGAGCAGTTCTTC. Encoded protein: CASNPIGLAGNEQFF.

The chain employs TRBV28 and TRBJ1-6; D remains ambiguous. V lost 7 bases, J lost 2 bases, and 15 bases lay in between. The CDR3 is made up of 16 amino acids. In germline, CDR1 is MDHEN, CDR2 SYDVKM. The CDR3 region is CASTPRLAAYNSPLHF. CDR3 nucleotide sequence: TGTGCCAGCACCCCTCGATTGGCAGCCTATAATTCACCCCTCCACTTT.

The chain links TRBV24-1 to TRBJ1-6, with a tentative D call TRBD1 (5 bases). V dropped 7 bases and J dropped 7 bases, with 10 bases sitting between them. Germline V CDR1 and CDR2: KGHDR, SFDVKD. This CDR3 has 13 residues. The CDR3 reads CATRGDGNSPLHF. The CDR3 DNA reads TGTGCCACCAGAGGGGATGGAAATTCACCCCTCCACTTT.

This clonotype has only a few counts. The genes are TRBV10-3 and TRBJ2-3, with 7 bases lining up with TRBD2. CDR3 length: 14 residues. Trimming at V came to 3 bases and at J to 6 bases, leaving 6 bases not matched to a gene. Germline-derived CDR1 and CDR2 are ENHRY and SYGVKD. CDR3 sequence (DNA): TGTGCCATCAGTGACGGGGGGACTTCCGATACGCAGTATTTT. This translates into CAISDGGTSDTQYF.

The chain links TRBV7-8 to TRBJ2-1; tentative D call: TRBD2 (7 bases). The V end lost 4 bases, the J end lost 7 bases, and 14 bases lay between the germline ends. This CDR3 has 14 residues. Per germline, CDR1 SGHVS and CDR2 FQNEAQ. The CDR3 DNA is TGTGCCAGCAGCTATCCGGGGGGCCCTAATGAGCAGTTCTTC. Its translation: CASSYPGGPNEQFF.

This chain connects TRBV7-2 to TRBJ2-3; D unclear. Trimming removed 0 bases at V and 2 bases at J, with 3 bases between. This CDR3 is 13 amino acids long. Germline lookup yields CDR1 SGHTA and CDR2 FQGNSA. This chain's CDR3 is CASSLAYTDTQYF. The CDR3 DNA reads TGTGCCAGCAGCTTAGCCTACACAGATACGCAGTATTTT.

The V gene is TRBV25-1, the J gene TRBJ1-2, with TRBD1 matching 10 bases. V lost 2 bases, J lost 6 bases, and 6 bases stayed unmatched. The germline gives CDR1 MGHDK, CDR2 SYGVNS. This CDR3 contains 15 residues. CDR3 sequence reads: CASSERRDRGHGYTF. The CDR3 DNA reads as TGTGCCAGCAGTGAACGTCGGGACAGGGGACATGGCTACACCTTC.

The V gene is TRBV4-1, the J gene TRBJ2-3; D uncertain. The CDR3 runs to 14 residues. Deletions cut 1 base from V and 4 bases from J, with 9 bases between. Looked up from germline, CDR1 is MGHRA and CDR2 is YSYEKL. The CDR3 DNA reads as TGCGCCAGCAGCCAAGTGGTAGGCGCAGATACGCAGTATTTT. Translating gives CASSQVVGADTQYF.

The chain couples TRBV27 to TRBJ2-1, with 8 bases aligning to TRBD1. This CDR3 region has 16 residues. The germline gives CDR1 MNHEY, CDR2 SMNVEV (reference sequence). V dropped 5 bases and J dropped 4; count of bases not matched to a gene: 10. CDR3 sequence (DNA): TGTGCCAGCAGTATACTACCCGGGACAGGATACAATGAGCAGTTCTTC. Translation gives CASSILPGTGYNEQFF.

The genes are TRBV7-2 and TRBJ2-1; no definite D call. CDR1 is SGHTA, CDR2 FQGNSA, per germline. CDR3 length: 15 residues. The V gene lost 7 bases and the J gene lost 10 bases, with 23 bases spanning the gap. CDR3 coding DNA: TGTGCCAGCACTCCTAGTCGGCGACGAAAGGGAGAGCAGTTCTTC. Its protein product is CASTPSRRRKGEQFF.

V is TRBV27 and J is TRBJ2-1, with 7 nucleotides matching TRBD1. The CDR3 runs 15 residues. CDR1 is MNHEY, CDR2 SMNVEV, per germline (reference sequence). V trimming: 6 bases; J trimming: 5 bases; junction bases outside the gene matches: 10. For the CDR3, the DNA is TGTGCCAGCAGCCTACTAGGGGGCAGGGACAATGAGCAGTTCTTC. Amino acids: CASSLLGGRDNEQFF.

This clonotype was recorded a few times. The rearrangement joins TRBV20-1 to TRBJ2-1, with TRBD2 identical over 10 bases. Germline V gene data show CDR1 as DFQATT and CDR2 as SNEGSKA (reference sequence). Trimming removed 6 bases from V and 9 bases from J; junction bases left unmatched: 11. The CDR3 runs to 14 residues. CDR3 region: CSAPSGGSLAEQFF. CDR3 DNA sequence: TGCAGTGCCCCTAGCGGGGGATCGTTGGCTGAGCAGTTCTTC.

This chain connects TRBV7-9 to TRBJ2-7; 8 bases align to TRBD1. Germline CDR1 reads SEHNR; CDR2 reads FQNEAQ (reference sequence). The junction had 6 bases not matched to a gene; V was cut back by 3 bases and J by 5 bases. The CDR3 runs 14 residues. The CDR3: CASSFGTGYDEQYF. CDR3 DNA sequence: TGTGCCAGCAGCTTCGGGACAGGCTATGACGAGCAGTACTTC.

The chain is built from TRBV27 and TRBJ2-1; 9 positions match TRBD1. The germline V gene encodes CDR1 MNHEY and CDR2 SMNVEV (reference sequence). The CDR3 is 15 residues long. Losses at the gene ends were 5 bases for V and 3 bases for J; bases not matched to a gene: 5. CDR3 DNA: TGTGCCAGCAGTGAACCGGGACAGGGCTACAATGAGCAGTTCTTC. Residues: CASSEPGQGYNEQFF.

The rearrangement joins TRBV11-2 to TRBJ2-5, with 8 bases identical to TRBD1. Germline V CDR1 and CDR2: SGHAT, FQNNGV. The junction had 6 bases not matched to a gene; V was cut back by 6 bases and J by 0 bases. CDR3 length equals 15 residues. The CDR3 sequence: CASRLTTGDQETQYF. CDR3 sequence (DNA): TGTGCCAGCAGATTGACGACAGGGGACCAAGAGACCCAGTACTTC.

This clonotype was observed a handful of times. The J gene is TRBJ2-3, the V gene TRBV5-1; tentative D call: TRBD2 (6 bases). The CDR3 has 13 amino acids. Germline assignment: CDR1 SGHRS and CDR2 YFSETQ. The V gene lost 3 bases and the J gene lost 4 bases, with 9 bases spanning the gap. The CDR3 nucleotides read TGCGCCAGCAGCTGGACTATGTCAGATACGCAGTATTTT. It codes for CASSWTMSDTQYF.

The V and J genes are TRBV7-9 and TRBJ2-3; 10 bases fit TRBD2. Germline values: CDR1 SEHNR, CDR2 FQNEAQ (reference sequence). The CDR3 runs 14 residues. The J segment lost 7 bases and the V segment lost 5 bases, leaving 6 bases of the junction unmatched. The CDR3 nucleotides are TGTGCCAGCAGCGTGGGGACTAGCGCACATACGCAGTATTTT. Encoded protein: CASSVGTSAHTQYF.

The CDR3 DNA sequence: TGCAGTGGCAGCATCGGGAGACAAGAGACCCAGTACTTC. Translation gives CSGSIGRQETQYF. The chain links TRBV20-1 to TRBJ2-5; D is possibly TRBD2 (6 bases). The CDR3 runs 13 residues. The V end lost 7 bases, the J end lost 2 bases, and 14 bases lay between the germline ends. Germline CDR1 and CDR2: DFQATT and SNEGSKA (reference sequence).

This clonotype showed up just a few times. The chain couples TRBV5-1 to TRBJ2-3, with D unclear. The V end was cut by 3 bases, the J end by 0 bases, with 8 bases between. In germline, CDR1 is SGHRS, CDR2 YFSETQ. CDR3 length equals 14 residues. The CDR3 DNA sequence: TGCGCCAGCAGCTATAGTAGCAGCACAGATACGCAGTATTTT. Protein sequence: CASSYSSSTDTQYF.

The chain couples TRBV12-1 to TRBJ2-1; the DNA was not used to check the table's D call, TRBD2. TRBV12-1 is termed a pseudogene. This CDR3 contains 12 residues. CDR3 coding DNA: TGTGCCAGCAGCCCTGAGGGAAATGAGCAGTTCTTC. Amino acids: CASSPEGNEQFF.